This TCR beta chain was sequenced for a study of radiotherapy plus CTLA-4 blockade in lung cancer. Produced via immunoSEQ multiplex PCR; TCRdb's table is partial and in-frame only. The sample holds roughly 53,000 clones; 79% are singletons and the top ten take roughly 2.9%. The CDR3 extends over 15 amino acids. Trimming cost V 0 bases and J 3 bases, with 11 bases left between them. The germline V gene has CDR1 SGHRS and CDR2 YFSETQ. The sequence was obtained from a human donor with non-small cell lung cancer who had a partial response to radiotherapy plus ipilimumab. The material sequenced was peripheral blood, taken from a patient treated with radiotherapy plus ipilimumab. V usage is TRBV5-1 and J usage is TRBJ2-3, with a weak D call TRBD2 (6 bases). The CDR3 spells CASSLAGVGTDTQYF. The CDR3 nucleotides are TGCGCCAGCAGCTTGGCGGGGGTAGGGACAGATACGCAGTATTTT.